This TCR beta chain was sequenced in a study of T cell repertoires in cytomegalovirus infection. Study at large: Through public TCR beta signatures, both CMV infection and matching HLA type were indicated.

Study outcomes and limitations: Cumulative public TCR beta family frequency identified carriers of CMV plus the relevant HLA.

The CDR3 runs to 17 residues. Germline V gene lookup returns CDR1 MNHEY and CDR2 SMNVEV (reference sequence). V dropped 6 bases and J dropped 0 bases, with 17 bases sitting between them. TCRdb used MiXCR to reprocess the reads, holding one entry per CDR3 protein. Of almost 550,000 distinct CDR3 sequences listed, more than 15% were seen once; the top ten hold 20% to 30%. This clonotype was found a few times. Its antigen is currently unknown. This receptor was taken from a human donor in good health (CMV status not recorded). Some clones in this sample may be carry-over from other donors' samples. V and J are TRBV27 and TRBJ2-2, with a weak D call TRBD2 (5 bases). The source material was CD8+ T cells from PBMCs. CDR3 sequence (DNA): TGTGCCAGCAGCCACTCGACCGGGGATGCGAACACCGGGGAGCTGTTTTTT. This gives the protein CASSHSTGDANTGELFF.